What follows are 27 T cell receptor beta chains derived from one specimen sequenced in a study of T cell responses to AZD1222 COVID-19 vaccine. Assay used: immunoSEQ multiplex PCR; TCRdb lists only in-frame clones, some missing. The sample contains about 210,000 clones, around 94% of which appear only once. This specimen consisted of peripheral blood, obtained 28 days after the second dose of the MenACWY control vaccine. The receptors stem from an adult who received the MenACWY meningococcal vaccine as a control.

The genes are TRBV9 and TRBJ1-2; the match to TRBD1 covers 10 bases. V was pared by 4 bases and J by 4 bases, with 13 bases of the junction left unmatched. This CDR3 comprises 17 residues. Germline V lookup: CDR1 SGDLS, CDR2 YYNGEE. CDR3 amino acids: CASSSTGQGTPSYGYTF. The CDR3 DNA sequence: TGTGCCAGCAGCTCCACGGGACAGGGGACCCCAAGCTATGGCTACACCTTC.

The chain links TRBV7-2 to TRBJ1-4, with D uncertain. The V end was cut by 4 bases, the J end by 0 bases, with 12 bases between. This CDR3 has 16 residues. Germline values: CDR1 SGHTA, CDR2 FQGNSA. The CDR3 region is CASSSIAAATNEKLFF. The CDR3 DNA is TGTGCCAGCAGCTCCATCGCCGCTGCAACTAATGAAAAACTGTTTTTT.

The V and J genes are TRBV4-2 and TRBJ1-2, with D possibly TRBD1 on 6 matching bases. V gave up 3 bases and J gave up 6 bases, with 17 bases separating them. The CDR3 is 15 residues long. Germline V gives CDR1 LGHNA, CDR2 YNFKEQ. The CDR3 spells CASSQAEGVGDGYTF. In nucleotides, the CDR3 is TGTGCCAGCAGCCAGGCCGAGGGGGTCGGTGATGGCTACACCTTC.

This rearrangement joins TRBV28 to TRBJ1-1, with a weak D call TRBD1 (6 bases). The CDR3 is 13 amino acids. Trimming removed 6 bases at V and 6 bases at J, with 14 bases between. Germline values: CDR1 MDHEN, CDR2 SYDVKM. The CDR3 sequence: CASRPRGDAEAFF. As DNA, the CDR3 is TGTGCCAGCAGACCCAGGGGTGACGCTGAAGCTTTCTTT.

On this clone itself: Given the absence of the conserved phenylalanine or tryptophan at the CDR3 end, a read error is likely. Because the CDR3's place on the DNA is in doubt, the DNA is left out and the CDR3 is given as listed by TCRdb. The J gene is TRBJ1-4, the V gene TRBV28. A total of 13 residues make up the CDR3, ends included. CDR1 MDHEN and CDR2 SYDVKM come from the germline V gene. The CDR3: CASSPQTAAGQTL.

V gene TRBV19 combines with J gene TRBJ2-3, with 8 bases that match TRBD1. CDR1 and CDR2 (germline): LNHDA, SQIVND (reference sequence). With V trimmed by 3 bases and J by 5 bases, 10 bases remained unmatched. The length of the CDR3 is 16 residues. The CDR3 DNA reads as TGTGCCAGTAGTATCGGGTTCGACAGGGGAGTAGATACGCAGTATTTT. It is translated as CASSIGFDRGVDTQYF. Full variable domain (outside the CDR3, taken from reference TRBV19 and TRBJ2-3): DGGITQSPKYLFRKEGQNVTLSCEQNLNHDAMYWYRQDPGQGLRLIYYSQIVNDFQKGDIAEGYSVSREKKESFPLTVTSAQKNPTAFYLCASSIGFDRGVDTQYFGPGTRLTVL.

The chain uses TRBV28 and TRBJ1-1; D is unclear. Trimming took 6 bases from V and 5 from J, leaving 13 bases between them. The germline V gene encodes CDR1 MDHEN and CDR2 SYDVKM. CDR3 size: 13 residues. The CDR3 DNA sequence: TGTGCCAGCAGAGCGGGGTTAGGAACTGAAGCTTTCTTT. Its protein is CASRAGLGTEAFF.

CDR3 nucleotides: TGTGCCAGCAGCTTAGTTGGCACGAACACCGGGGAGCTGTTTTTT. Its translation is CASSLVGTNTGELFF. The V call is TRBV7-9, the J call TRBJ2-2, with D unresolved. The CDR3 extends over 15 amino acids. The germline V gene has CDR1 SEHNR and CDR2 FQNEAQ (reference sequence). Between the trimmed V and J ends, which lost 1 base and 0 bases, there was a span of 6 bases.

The chain is built from TRBV28 and TRBJ1-2, with 11 bases identical to TRBD1. This CDR3 contains 16 residues. Germline trimming cut 6 bases from V and 4 bases from J; bases unmatched to any gene: 10. Germline V gene lookup returns CDR1 MDHEN and CDR2 SYDVKM. The chain's CDR3 is CASRRDRGANSYGYTF. In DNA, the CDR3 is TGTGCCAGCAGAAGGGACAGGGGGGCGAATAGCTATGGCTACACCTTC.

This rearrangement joins TRBV7-3 to TRBJ2-1; 9 positions agree with TRBD2. The CDR3 contains 16 residues. Germline loops: CDR1 SGHTA, CDR2 FQGTGA. V shed 5 bases, J shed 5 bases, and the junction held 10 bases outside the gene matches. The DNA for the CDR3 is TGTGCCAGCAGCCCCGGGGTAGCGGGAGTTGACAATGAGCAGTTCTTC. Translating it yields CASSPGVAGVDNEQFF.

The V and J genes are TRBV15 and TRBJ1-5; D uncertain. The germline V gene has CDR1 LNHNV and CDR2 YYDKDF (reference sequence). Deletions cut 4 bases from V and 6 bases from J, with 10 bases between. The CDR3 is 13 residues long. The CDR3 DNA follows: TGTGCCACCAGCATAGAGTTCCGTCAGCCCCAGCATTTT. Its protein is CATSIEFRQPQHF. Combining the CDR3 with reference TRBV15 and TRBJ1-5 gives the whole variable domain DAMVIQNPRYQVTQFGKPVTLSCSQTLNHNVMYWYQQKSSQAPKLLFHYYDKDFNNEADTPDNFQSRRPNTSFCFLDIRSPGLGDTAMYLCATSIEFRQPQHFGDGTRLSIL.

V usage is TRBV15 and J usage is TRBJ2-6; weak D call: TRBD1 (5 bases). This CDR3 contains 19 residues. Trimming removed 3 bases from V and 0 bases from J, with 18 bases in between. CDR1 LNHNV and CDR2 YYDKDF come from the germline V gene (reference sequence). The CDR3 is CATSRTLLGQNSGANVLTF. In DNA, the CDR3 is TGTGCCACCAGCAGGACCCTCCTGGGGCAGAACTCTGGGGCCAACGTCCTGACTTTC. Variable domain in full (rest from reference TRBV15 and TRBJ2-6): DAMVIQNPRYQVTQFGKPVTLSCSQTLNHNVMYWYQQKSSQAPKLLFHYYDKDFNNEADTPDNFQSRRPNTSFCFLDIRSPGLGDTAMYLCATSRTLLGQNSGANVLTFGAGSRLTVL.

The chain employs TRBV6-5 and TRBJ2-3; D might be TRBD1 (5 bases). The CDR3 is 14 residues long. The V and J ends lost 1 base and 4 bases respectively, with 9 bases between them. Germline-derived CDR1 and CDR2 are MNHEY and SVGAGI. The CDR3 DNA sequence: TGTGCCAGCAGTTACTGGCAGGGTTCAGATACGCAGTATTTT. It yields the protein CASSYWQGSDTQYF.

The chain couples TRBV28 to TRBJ2-1; the match to TRBD2 covers 8 bases. V lost 5 bases, J lost 7 bases, and 7 bases stayed unmatched. Germline values: CDR1 MDHEN, CDR2 SYDVKM. The CDR3 is 14 residues long. This CDR3 reads CASSRSRGRNEQFF. The DNA for the CDR3 is TGTGCCAGCAGTCGCTCCCGCGGGAGGAATGAGCAGTTCTTC.

The V gene is TRBV28, the J gene TRBJ1-6; possible D gene TRBD1, 6 bases. Germline loops: CDR1 MDHEN, CDR2 SYDVKM. V was cut by 3 bases and J by 7 bases, with 10 bases left in between. The CDR3 consists of 14 residues. For the CDR3, the DNA is TGTGCCAGCAGTTTGCCAGGGGACAATTCACCCCTCCACTTT. This sequence encodes CASSLPGDNSPLHF.

The chain links TRBV30 to TRBJ2-5; D gene ambiguous. This CDR3 contains 16 residues. CDR1 GTSNPN and CDR2 SVGIG come from the germline V gene (reference sequence). The V gene lost 0 bases and the J gene lost 2 bases, with 16 bases spanning the gap. Here the CDR3 DNA reads TGTGCCTGGAGTGTAAATTTCCTTGGACCTCAAGAGACCCAGTACTTC. This encodes CAWSVNFLGPQETQYF.

The chain links TRBV5-1 to TRBJ1-2, with 7 positions matching TRBD1. The CDR3 runs to 12 residues. V lost 4 bases to trimming and J lost 6 bases; unmatched junction nucleotides: 3. Germline loops: CDR1 SGHRS, CDR2 YFSETQ. CDR3 DNA: TGCGCCAGCAGCGGCGGGACAGATGGCTACACCTTC. This translates into CASSGGTDGYTF.

The chain couples TRBV21-1 to TRBJ2-7; the table's D gene call, TRBD1, was not cross checked with the DNA. TRBV21-1 is recorded as a pseudogene. The CDR3 loop spans 18 amino acids. The CDR3 region is CASSKASCRDRSSYEQYF. DNA of the CDR3: TGTGCCAGCAGCAAAGCTTCGTGTCGGGACAGAAGCTCCTACGAGCAGTACTTC.

CDR3 region: CASSLGGLNEQFF. DNA of the CDR3: TGTGCCAGCAGCTTAGGAGGACTCAATGAGCAGTTCTTC. The chain uses TRBV7-2 and TRBJ2-1, with a possible D match to TRBD2 (5 bases). V lost 1 base to trimming and J lost 6 bases, with 7 bases between them. The CDR3 consists of 13 residues. Germline CDR1 is SGHTA and CDR2 is FQGNSA. Combining the CDR3 with reference TRBV7-2 and TRBJ2-1 gives the whole variable domain GAGVSQSPSNKVTEKGKDVELRCDPISGHTALYWYRQSLGQGLEFLIYFQGNSAPDKSGLPSDRFSAERTGGSVSTLTIQRTQQEDSAVYLCASSLGGLNEQFFGPGTRLTVL.

V gene TRBV7-6 combines with J gene TRBJ2-7; TRBD2 agrees at 8 bases. This CDR3 comprises 15 residues. The J segment lost 5 bases and the V segment lost 5 bases, leaving 11 bases of the junction unmatched. Germline V gene data show CDR1 as SGHVS and CDR2 as FNYEAQ. The CDR3 DNA reads TGTGCCAGCAGCCCCCAACTAGCGGAGGTCCACGAGCAGTACTTC. Its translation: CASSPQLAEVHEQYF.

The chain couples TRBV9 to TRBJ1-6; D gene uncertain. The V and J ends lost 4 bases and 4 bases respectively, with 12 bases between them. The CDR3 runs to 15 residues. The germline V gene encodes CDR1 SGDLS and CDR2 YYNGEE. In DNA form, the CDR3 reads TGTGCCAGCAGCAAACACGAACAGTATAATTCACCCCTCCACTTT. It translates to CASSKHEQYNSPLHF.

The rearrangement links TRBV30 to TRBJ2-1, with 12 bases fitting TRBD2. CDR1 is GTSNPN, CDR2 SVGIG, per germline (reference sequence). The CDR3 is 14 residues long. Unmatched junction bases numbered 6, after V lost 3 bases and J lost 9 bases. CDR3 amino acids: CAWRLAGGPGEQFF. The CDR3 DNA reads TGTGCCTGGAGGCTAGCGGGGGGGCCGGGTGAGCAGTTCTTC.

The rearrangement uses TRBV15 and TRBJ1-2, with 7 nucleotides matching TRBD1. The CDR3 spans 16 residues. Germline loops: CDR1 LNHNV, CDR2 YYDKDF (reference sequence). J gave up 5 bases and V 2 bases, and 11 bases lay outside the gene matches. The CDR3 nucleotides are TGTGCCACCAGCAGAAAACCCGTGGACAGGCTATATGGCTACACCTTC. Encoded protein: CATSRKPVDRLYGYTF.

This rearrangement joins TRBV11-2 to TRBJ1-1, with D perhaps TRBD1 (5 bases). The CDR3 runs to 12 residues. The germline V gene has CDR1 SGHAT and CDR2 FQNNGV. V lost 4 bases and J lost 11, with 14 bases in between. The CDR3 DNA is TGTGCCAGCAGCTATATCAAGAAGGGGGCTTTCTTT. Translation: CASSYIKKGAFF.

The rearrangement uses TRBV5-5 and TRBJ1-1; the D gene is possibly TRBD1 (6 bases). The V end lost 3 bases, the J end lost 13 bases, and 25 bases lay between the germline ends. This CDR3 comprises 15 residues. Germline-derived CDR1 and CDR2 are SGHKS and YYEKEE (reference sequence). The CDR3 reads CASSSKPSARQEDFF. The CDR3 DNA is TGTGCCAGCAGCTCAAAACCCTCGGCCCGACAGGAGGATTTCTTT.

The V and J genes are TRBV7-9 and TRBJ2-2; D call uncertain. Germline V gene data show CDR1 as SEHNR and CDR2 as FQNEAQ (reference sequence). V lost 1 base to trimming and J lost 3 bases, with 9 bases between them. The CDR3 covers 15 residues. In DNA form, the CDR3 reads TGTGCCAGCAGCTTAGTGGCAGGATACACCGGGGAGCTGTTTTTT. It codes for CASSLVAGYTGELFF.

J is TRBJ2-5 and V is TRBV6-6; 8 bases fit TRBD1. Germline CDR1 MNHNY, CDR2 SVGAGI (reference sequence). The trim removed 7 bases at V and 5 bases at J, leaving 12 bases unmatched. The CDR3 spans 15 residues. CDR3 nucleotides: TGTGCCAGCAACAACGTGGCAGGGGGCATGGAGACCCAGTACTTC. Translating it yields CASNNVAGGMETQYF.